This paragraph reports one TCR beta chain. The data originate from a study of shared clonotypes between healthy human individuals. The protocol was immunoSEQ multiplex PCR, while the TCRdb copy is restricted to in-frame clones and leaves out a portion. The sample lists around 510,000 clones; roughly 95% were seen once. Deletions cut 8 bases from V and 5 bases from J, with 16 bases between. This CDR3 has 13 residues. V usage is TRBV23-1 and J usage is TRBJ2-7; possible D gene TRBD2, 5 bases. TRBV23-1 counts as an open reading frame of uncertain function. This clonotype was sampled from a woman in her thirties in good health. The source material was naive CD4+ T cells sorted from blood. Specified subset: CD45RA+ positively selected. The CDR3: CASGRPRADEQYF. CDR3 DNA sequence: TGCGCCAGCGGGAGACCGAGAGCGGACGAGCAGTACTTC.